The 16 T cell receptor beta chains given below trace back to one sample, sequenced in a study of blood T cell repertoires in COVID-19. Repertoires were generated with immunoSEQ multiplex PCR, while TCRdb's copy carries only in-frame clones and drops some. The table shows 350,000 to 400,000 clones, with roughly 92% occurring only once. The sequenced sample consisted of PBMCs or T cells enriched from blood (not recorded which). The source is a woman between 35 and 50 years old who had been exposed to COVID-19.

The V gene is TRBV10-1, the J gene TRBJ1-2; D not resolved. The germline V and J ends were trimmed by 5 bases and 0 bases, with 7 bases remaining between them. CDR3 length: 13 residues. The germline V gene has CDR1 WNHNN and CDR2 SYGVQD (reference sequence). Here the CDR3 reads CASSRTSNYGYTF. CDR3 nucleotides: TGCGCCAGCAGTCGGACTTCTAACTATGGCTACACCTTC.

The rearrangement joins TRBV11-2 to TRBJ2-1, with TRBD1 matching over 10 bases. The V segment lost 1 base and the J segment 9 bases; nucleotides outside the gene matches: 3. Germline assignment: CDR1 SGHAT and CDR2 FQNNGV. The CDR3 covers 14 residues. The chain's CDR3 is CASSLGGTGVEQFF. The CDR3 DNA reads as TGTGCCAGCAGCTTAGGGGGGACAGGGGTTGAGCAGTTCTTC.

CDR3 loop: CAWRRDRAWRDTQYF. The CDR3 DNA sequence: TGTGCCTGGAGGAGGGACAGGGCTTGGAGAGATACGCAGTATTTT. This chain joins TRBV30 and TRBJ2-3; the match to TRBD1 covers 9 bases. This CDR3 has 15 amino acids. The V segment lost 3 bases and the J segment 5 bases; nucleotides outside the gene matches: 9. From germline, CDR1 is GTSNPN and CDR2 SVGIG (reference sequence).

The V call is TRBV12-5, the J call TRBJ1-1, with unresolved D. The germline CDR1 and CDR2 sequences are LGHNT and FRNRAP. CDR3 length: 12 amino acids. V was trimmed by 0 bases and J by 4 bases, leaving 3 bases between them. The CDR3 DNA reads as TGTGCTAGTGGTTTGGTAGCCACTGAAGCTTTCTTT. It specifies CASGLVATEAFF.

V is TRBV10-3 and J is TRBJ1-1; maybe TRBD1 (5 bases). The germline V gene encodes CDR1 ENHRY and CDR2 SYGVKD. V dropped 4 bases and J dropped 1 base, with 10 bases sitting between them. This CDR3 is 14 amino acids long. CDR3 DNA sequence: TGTGCCATCAGTGGCGGAGGGACGAACACTGAAGCTTTCTTT. It translates to CAISGGGTNTEAFF.

The chain couples TRBV5-1 to TRBJ2-3; 9 bases map to TRBD1. J lost 1 base, V lost 0 bases, and 0 bases had no gene match. Germline V gives CDR1 SGHRS, CDR2 YFSETQ. CDR3 length equals 15 residues. CDR3 sequence: CASSLDRGRTDTQYF. The CDR3 coding sequence is TGCGCCAGCAGCTTGGACAGGGGGCGCACAGATACGCAGTATTTT.

V gene TRBV24-1 combines with J gene TRBJ2-3; tentative D call: TRBD1 (5 bases). Germline V gives CDR1 KGHDR, CDR2 SFDVKD. This CDR3 is 14 amino acids long. Trimming pared 6 bases from V and 2 bases from J, leaving 11 bases between. CDR3 sequence: CATSSHRPTDTQYF. CDR3 nucleotides: TGTGCCACCAGTTCCCACAGGCCCACAGATACGCAGTATTTT.

The chain is built from TRBV3-1 (or the pseudogene TRBV3-2) and TRBJ2-1, with 9 bases aligning to TRBD2. Trimming removed 6 bases from V and 9 bases from J; junction bases left unmatched: 12. In germline, CDR1 is LGHDT, CDR2 YNNKEL (reference sequence). The CDR3 loop spans 15 amino acids. CDR3 sequence: CASSRSGGSLFEQFF. The CDR3 region has the DNA TGTGCCAGCAGTAGGAGCGGGGGGTCCCTCTTTGAGCAGTTCTTC.

The chain joins TRBV18 to TRBJ2-1, with 12 bases lining up with TRBD2. Looked up from germline, CDR1 is KGHSH and CDR2 is LQKENI. CDR3 size: 14 residues. V was pared by 8 bases and J by 4 bases, with 3 bases of the junction left unmatched. CDR3 sequence: CASRGTSGYNEQFF. CDR3 coding DNA: TGTGCCAGCCGAGGGACTAGCGGGTACAATGAGCAGTTCTTC.

The CDR3 is CASSSIATEDTQYF. The CDR3 DNA sequence: TGTGCCAGCAGCTCAATAGCGACGGAGGATACGCAGTATTTT. V and J are TRBV7-9 and TRBJ2-3; possible D gene TRBD2, 5 bases. V lost 4 bases and J 6 bases, leaving 14 bases between the germline ends. Germline V lookup: CDR1 SEHNR, CDR2 FQNEAQ (reference sequence). The CDR3 totals 14 residues.

The genes are TRBV7-8 and TRBJ2-1; 7 bases are a match to TRBD1. The germline CDR1 and CDR2 sequences are SGHVS and FQNEAQ. The CDR3 has 13 amino acids. V was pared by 5 bases and J by 8 bases, with 6 bases of the junction left unmatched. The CDR3 here is CASSRPQGDEQFF. CDR3 nucleotides: TGTGCCAGCAGCCGCCCTCAGGGGGATGAGCAGTTCTTC.

The table lists this clone with a count of one. The rearrangement uses TRBV5-1 and TRBJ1-1; 7 bases fit TRBD1. This CDR3 has 18 residues. J lost 1 base, V lost 1 base, and 13 bases had no gene match. CDR1 and CDR2 from the germline V gene are SGHRS and YFSETQ. CDR3 in DNA: TGCGCCAGCAGCTTGTCTATGTCAAGACAGGGTGAGAACACTGAAGCTTTCTTT. Translating gives CASSLSMSRQGENTEAFF. Variable domain in full (rest from reference TRBV5-1 and TRBJ1-1): KAGVTQTPRYLIKTRGQQVTLSCSPISGHRSVSWYQQTPGQGLQFLFEYFSETQRNKGNFPGRFSGRQFSNSRSEMNVSTLELGDSALYLCASSLSMSRQGENTEAFFGQGTRLTVV.

CDR3 DNA: TGTGCCCAGTGGGGGACAGGGAATGAAAAACTGTTTTTT. This codes for CAQWGTGNEKLFF. V is TRBV30 and J is TRBJ1-4; 9 nucleotides align to TRBD1. CDR3 length equals 13 residues. Germline values: CDR1 GTSNPN, CDR2 SVGIG (reference sequence). The V segment lost 8 bases and the J segment 5 bases; nucleotides outside the gene matches: 6.

This chain connects TRBV7-9 to TRBJ2-3; D unclear. Trimming pared 8 bases from V and 1 base from J, leaving 7 bases between. The CDR3 runs 12 residues. Germline V gene lookup returns CDR1 SEHNR and CDR2 FQNEAQ (reference sequence). Here the CDR3 DNA reads TGTGCCAGCGAGGTGGGCACAGATACGCAGTATTTT. Translation: CASEVGTDTQYF. Full variable domain (outside the CDR3, taken from reference TRBV7-9 and TRBJ2-3): DTGVSQNPRHKITKRGQNVTFRCDPISEHNRLYWYRQTLGQGPEFLTYFQNEAQLEKSRLLSDRFSAERPKGSFSTLEIQRTEQGDSAMYLCASEVGTDTQYFGPGTRLTVL.

The genes are TRBV24-1 and TRBJ2-2; 7 positions agree with TRBD1. Germline-derived CDR1 and CDR2 are KGHDR and SFDVKD. The ends lost 6 bases at V and 3 bases at J; junction bases unmatched: 3. The CDR3 runs 14 residues. The CDR3 reads CATSHDRDTGELFF. The CDR3 bases are TGTGCCACCAGTCACGACAGGGACACCGGGGAGCTGTTTTTT.

The chain is built from TRBV7-9 and TRBJ2-1; maybe TRBD1 (5 bases). Germline values: CDR1 SEHNR, CDR2 FQNEAQ (reference sequence). Trimming cost V 7 bases and J 0 bases, with 19 bases left between them. The CDR3 covers 17 residues. The CDR3 loop is CASTQSTGYSSYNEQFF. CDR3 nucleotide sequence: TGTGCCAGCACTCAGAGCACAGGATACAGCTCCTACAATGAGCAGTTCTTC.